The sequence of this T cell receptor beta chain was determined in a study of circulating CD8 cells and anti-PD-1 response in melanoma. J was trimmed by 2 bases and V by 5 bases; bases with no gene match: 11. The CDR3 totals 16 residues. The germline gives CDR1 MNHEY, CDR2 SMNVEV (reference sequence). TCR libraries were prepared from roughly 15 ng of total RNA with the QIAseq Immune Repertoire TCR panel. MiXCR was run by TCRdb on the reads, yielding one entry per CDR3 protein. The sample yields about 380 distinct CDR3 sequences, over 9.5% seen once. This clonotype is labeled large (0.1 to 1%). Antigen: not known. Four subsets defined by PD-1 and/or TIGIT were sorted from live CD3+CD8+TCRalphabeta+ cells. Study results and limitations: Subset repertoires were largely private at M1, with under 8% shared. DNEG was most diverse; TIGIT repertoires were least diverse. Experiments were generally run without replicates.

This clonotype was obtained from a human donor with melanoma. The specimen comprised CD8+ T cells from PBMCs, sampled at baseline or after one month of anti-PD-1 therapy (not recorded which). The chain couples TRBV27 to TRBJ2-7, with 8 bases that match TRBD2. The DNA for the CDR3 is TGTGCCAGCAGTCCACGCAGCGGGAGAGGCCCCTACGAGCAGTACTTC. Its translation: CASSPRSGRGPYEQYF.